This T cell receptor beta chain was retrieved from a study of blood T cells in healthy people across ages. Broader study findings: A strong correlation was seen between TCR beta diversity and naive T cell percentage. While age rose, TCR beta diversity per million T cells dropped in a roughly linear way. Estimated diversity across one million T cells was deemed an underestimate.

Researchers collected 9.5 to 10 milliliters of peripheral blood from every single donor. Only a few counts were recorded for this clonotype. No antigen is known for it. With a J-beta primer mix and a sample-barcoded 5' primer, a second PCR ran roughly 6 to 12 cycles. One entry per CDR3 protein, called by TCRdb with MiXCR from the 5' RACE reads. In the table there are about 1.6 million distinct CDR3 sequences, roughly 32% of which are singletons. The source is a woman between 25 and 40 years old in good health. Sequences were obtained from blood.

CDR3 coding DNA: TGCAGTGCTAATGTGGGGCGGTGGACTAATGAAAAACTGTTTTTT. Amino acid sequence: CSANVGRWTNEKLFF. The chain links TRBV20-1 to TRBJ1-4; TRBD1 might be the D (5 bases). This CDR3 spans 15 amino acids. Germline lookup yields CDR1 DFQATT and CDR2 SNEGSKA (reference sequence). The germline V and J ends were trimmed by 4 bases and 2 bases, with 14 bases remaining between them.